The rows below give T cell receptor beta chains drawn from one sample of a study of cytomegalovirus exposure and HLA in healthy donors. Clones were sequenced by immunoSEQ multiplex PCR, and TCRdb holds only the in-frame ones, with some missing. Of under 150,000 clones detected, about 84% appear once; the ten largest clones hold roughly 6.2%. Sample: PBMCs. Receptors were obtained from a middle-aged woman in good health and CMV-seropositive. Each CDR3 is given with its conserved first and last residue. The D gene is left open where the match is weak. Clone size is shown for a subset of rows, as once, few, many or a class of expanded clone.

abundance	v_gene	j_gene	d_gene	CDR3nt	CDR3aa
once	TRBV28	TRBJ2-7	TRBD1	TGTGCCAGCAGTCCCCTCCTCGGGACAGCCTACGAGCAGTACTTC	CASSPLLGTAYEQYF
NA	TRBV15	TRBJ2-1	TRBD2	TGTGCCACCAGCAGACCGAGACTAGCGGAGTACAATGAGCAGTTCTTC	CATSRPRLAEYNEQFF
NA	TRBV27	TRBJ2-7	TRBD1	TGTGCCAGCAGTGGACAGGGCTTTTCAACCTACGAGCAGTACTTC	CASSGQGFSTYEQYF
once	TRBV7-6	TRBJ2-7	TRBD2	TGTGCCAGCAGCTTAGCCGGGACTAGCGGGAGCTACGAGCAGTACTTC	CASSLAGTSGSYEQYF
NA	TRBV28	TRBJ2-3	TRBD1	TGTGCCAGCAGGTCCGGACAGGCCACAGATACGCAGTATTTT	CASRSGQATDTQYF
NA	TRBV7-9	TRBJ2-7	TRBD2	TGTTCCAGCAGCTTAGAGTCGGGAGGGCCCGGCGAGCAGTACTTC	CSSSLESGGPGEQYF
NA	TRBV4-1	TRBJ1-5	NA	TGCGCCAGCAGCCAAGCTCGCGGTTCCAATCAGCCCCAGCATTTT	CASSQARGSNQPQHF
NA	TRBV6-6	TRBJ2-2	TRBD1	TGTGCCAGCAGTTACGTAACAGGGGTTGTCGGGGAGCTGTTTTTT	CASSYVTGVVGELFF
once	TRBV4-2	TRBJ2-4	TRBD2	TGTGCCAGCAGCCTGGGACTAGCGGGAGCCCTAGCCAAAAACATTCAGTACTTC	CASSLGLAGALAKNIQYF
NA	TRBV7-9	TRBJ1-4	TRBD1	TGTGCCAGCAGCCCGGGACAGGGAGGTGAAAAACTGTTTTTT	CASSPGQGGEKLFF